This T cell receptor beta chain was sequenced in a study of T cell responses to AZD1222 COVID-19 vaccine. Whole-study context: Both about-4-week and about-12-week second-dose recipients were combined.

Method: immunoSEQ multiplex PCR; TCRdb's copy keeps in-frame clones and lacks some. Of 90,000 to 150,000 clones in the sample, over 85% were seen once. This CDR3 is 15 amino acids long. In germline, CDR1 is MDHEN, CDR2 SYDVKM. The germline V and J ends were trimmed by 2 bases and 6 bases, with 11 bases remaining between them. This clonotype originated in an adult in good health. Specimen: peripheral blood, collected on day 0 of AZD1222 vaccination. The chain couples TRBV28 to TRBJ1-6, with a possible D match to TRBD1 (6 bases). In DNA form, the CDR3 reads TGTGCCAGCAGTTTACCGGGGGCGCGTAATTCACCCCTCCACTTT. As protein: CASSLPGARNSPLHF.